This TCR beta chain was found in a study of T cell repertoires in cytomegalovirus infection. Across the whole study: It can be stated that public TCR beta signatures indicated CMV infection as well as a matching HLA type.

Regarding the study as a whole: Clonotype analysis showed dominance of the ex vivo response by HLA-C-restricted CMV-specific TCR beta clonotypes. Cumulative frequency (of public TCR beta family members) identified carriers of CMV plus the relevant HLA.

This clonotype appeared a few times. Its target is unknown. Using its own MiXCR run on the reads, TCRdb lists one record per CDR3 protein. Among around 450,000 distinct CDR3 sequences listed, around 32% were seen once. Germline assignment: CDR1 SNHLY and CDR2 FYNNEI. The V gene end was trimmed by 8 bases and the J gene end by 5 bases; junction bases not matched to a gene: 5. The CDR3 is made up of 14 amino acids. The receptor was derived from a human donor in good health (CMV status not recorded). Some clones in this sample may be carry-over from other donors' samples. Sequencing was performed on PBMCs. The rearrangement uses TRBV2 and TRBJ1-4, with 10 bases fitting TRBD1. The CDR3 region is CASGWTGGNEKLFF. The CDR3 region has the DNA TGTGCCAGCGGATGGACAGGGGGGAATGAAAAACTGTTTTTT.